The TCR beta chain described here comes from a study of regulatory T cells in long-lasting Graves disease. Overall study: Graves' patients (newly diagnosed) had been on antithyroid drugs under 3 months. Overall study results and limits: The study found TRBV28, TRBJ1-2 and TRBJ2-5 favored in persistent disease.

The CDR3 contains 15 residues. From germline, CDR1 is MGHDK and CDR2 SYGVNS. V lost 3 bases and J 8 bases, leaving 17 bases between the germline ends. Time point in this sample: newly diagnosed GD, antithyroid drugs for less than 3 months. PBMC-extracted RNA yielded the TCR library. Graves' disease diagnosis used American Thyroid Association guidelines. Points on this clonotype: Its matching antigen is unknown.

Combining iRepertoire HTBI primers with Arm-PCR of CDR3 regions, the authors built TCR beta libraries. TCRdb itself ran the multiplex PCR reads through MiXCR, one entry per CDR3 protein. The table includes almost 450,000 distinct CDR3 sequences, about 16% detected once. Separately, the same data were catalogued under a study of T cells in Graves' hyperthyroidism and ophthalmopathy. As that study records: When the TCR CDR3 underwent first-round RT-PCR, the HTBI primer set was used.

The starting material was peripheral blood mononuclear cells (PBMCs), obtained at new diagnosis, from a patient treated with antithyroid drugs. This clonotype was obtained from a woman aged 30 to 39 with Graves disease. The V gene is TRBV25-1, the J gene TRBJ2-1; D is unresolved. The CDR3 DNA reads TGTGCCAGCAGTGAGCGAGATTCAATCTGGGATGAGCAGTTCTTC. Its protein product is CASSERDSIWDEQFF. Variable domain in full (rest from reference TRBV25-1 and TRBJ2-1): EADIYQTPRYLVIGTGKKITLECSQTMGHDKMYWYQQDPGMELHLIHYSYGVNSTEKGDLSSESTVSRIRTEHFPLTLESARPSHTSQYLCASSERDSIWDEQFFGPGTRLTVL.